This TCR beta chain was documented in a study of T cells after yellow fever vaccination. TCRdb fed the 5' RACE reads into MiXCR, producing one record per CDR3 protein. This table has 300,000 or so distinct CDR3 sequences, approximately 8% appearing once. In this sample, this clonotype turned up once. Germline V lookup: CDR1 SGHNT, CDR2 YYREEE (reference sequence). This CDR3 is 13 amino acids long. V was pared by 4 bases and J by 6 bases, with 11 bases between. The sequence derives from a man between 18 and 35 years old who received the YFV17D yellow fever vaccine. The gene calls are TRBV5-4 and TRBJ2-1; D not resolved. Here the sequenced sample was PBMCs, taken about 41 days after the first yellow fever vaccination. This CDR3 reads CASSGNLGNEQFF. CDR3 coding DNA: TGTGCCAGCAGCGGGAACCTAGGCAATGAGCAGTTCTTC.